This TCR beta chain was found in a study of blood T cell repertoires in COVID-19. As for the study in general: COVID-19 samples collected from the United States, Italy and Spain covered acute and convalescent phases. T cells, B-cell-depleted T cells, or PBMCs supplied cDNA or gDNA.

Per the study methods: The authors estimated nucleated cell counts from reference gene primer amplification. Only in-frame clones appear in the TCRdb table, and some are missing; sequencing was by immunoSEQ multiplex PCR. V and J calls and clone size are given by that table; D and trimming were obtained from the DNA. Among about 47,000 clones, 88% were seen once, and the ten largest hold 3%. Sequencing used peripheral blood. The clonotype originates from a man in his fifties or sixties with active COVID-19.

Written as DNA, the CDR3 is TGCGCCACGGCCAAAAACATTCAGTACTTC. Residues: CATAKNIQYF. The chain recombines TRBV23-1 with TRBJ2-4; no reliable D call. Being an ORF, TRBV23-1 has a function that is uncertain. This CDR3 has 10 residues. Between the trimmed V and J ends, which lost 10 bases and 1 base, there was a span of 2 bases.